The table lists the clone carrying this TCR beta chain with a few counts. The antigen remains unidentified. At one boundary the junction diverges from the germline segment, which might be a read error. This entry belongs to a study of cytomegalovirus exposure and HLA in healthy donors. Study-level background: Out of 150 million to 200 million T cells, an earlier analysis found about 120 million unique TCR beta sequences in total. There were several hundred genotyped donors. Of these, roughly 80% fell in the genetic ancestry cluster associated with self-reported Caucasian donors. Study-level findings and limits: Later analysis showed most CMV-associated TCR beta chains appearing HLA-restricted.

PCR employed 60 Vbeta and 13 Jbeta primers. Libraries were prepared by immunoSEQ multiplex PCR; TCRdb keeps only in-frame clonotypes and omits some of them. The sample has about 110,000 clones; under 90% are singletons. The sample was PBMCs. This receptor was obtained from a woman in her 30s in good health and CMV-seronegative.

The CDR3 region is CSSSPVEGQGGISAYEQYF. DNA for the CDR3: TGTTCCAGCAGCCCTGTGGAGGGACAGGGAGGGATTTCCGCCTACGAGCAGTACTTC. The chain couples TRBV7-9 to TRBJ2-7, with 9 bases that match TRBD1. CDR1 and CDR2 from the germline V gene are SEHNR and FQNEAQ (reference sequence). The CDR3 totals 19 residues.